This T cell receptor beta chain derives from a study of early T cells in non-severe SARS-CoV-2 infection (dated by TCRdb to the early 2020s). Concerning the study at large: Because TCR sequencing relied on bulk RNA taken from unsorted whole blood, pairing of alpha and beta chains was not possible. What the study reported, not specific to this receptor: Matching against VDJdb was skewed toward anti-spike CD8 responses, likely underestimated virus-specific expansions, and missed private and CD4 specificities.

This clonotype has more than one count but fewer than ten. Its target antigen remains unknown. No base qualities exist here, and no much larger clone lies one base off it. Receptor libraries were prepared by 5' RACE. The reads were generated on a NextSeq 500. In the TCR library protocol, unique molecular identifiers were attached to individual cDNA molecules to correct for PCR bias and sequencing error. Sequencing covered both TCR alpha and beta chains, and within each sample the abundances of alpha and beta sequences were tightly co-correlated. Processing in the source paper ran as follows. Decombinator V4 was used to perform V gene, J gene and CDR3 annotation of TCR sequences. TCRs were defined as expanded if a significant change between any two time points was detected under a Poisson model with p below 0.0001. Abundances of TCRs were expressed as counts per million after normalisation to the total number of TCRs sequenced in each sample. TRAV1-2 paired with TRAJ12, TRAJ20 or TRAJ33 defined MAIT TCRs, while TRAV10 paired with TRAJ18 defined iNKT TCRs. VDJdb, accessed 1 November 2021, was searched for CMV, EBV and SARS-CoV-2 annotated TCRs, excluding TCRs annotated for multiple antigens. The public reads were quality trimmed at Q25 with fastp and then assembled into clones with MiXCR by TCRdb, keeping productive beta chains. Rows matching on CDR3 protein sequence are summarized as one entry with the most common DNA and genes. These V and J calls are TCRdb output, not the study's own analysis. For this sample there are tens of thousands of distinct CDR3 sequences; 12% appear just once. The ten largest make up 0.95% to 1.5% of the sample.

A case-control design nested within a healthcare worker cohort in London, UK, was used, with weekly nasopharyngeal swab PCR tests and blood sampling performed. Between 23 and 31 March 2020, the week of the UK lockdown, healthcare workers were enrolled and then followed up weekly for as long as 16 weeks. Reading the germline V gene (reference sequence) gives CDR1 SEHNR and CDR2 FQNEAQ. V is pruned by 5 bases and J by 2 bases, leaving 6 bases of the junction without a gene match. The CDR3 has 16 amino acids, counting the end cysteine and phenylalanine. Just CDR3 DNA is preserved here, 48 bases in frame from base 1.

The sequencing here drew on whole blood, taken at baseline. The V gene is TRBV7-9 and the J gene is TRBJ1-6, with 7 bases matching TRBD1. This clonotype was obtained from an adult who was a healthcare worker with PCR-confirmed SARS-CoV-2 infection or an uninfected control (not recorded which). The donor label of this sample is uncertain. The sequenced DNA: TGTGCCAGCAGCCTACGACAGGGCCCCTATAATTCACCCCTCCACTTT. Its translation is CASSLRQGPYNSPLHF.